Here is one T cell receptor (beta chain) with its context. Deep was the level used in running the assay. Profiled with immunoSEQ multiplex PCR; TCRdb holds only in-frame clones, not every one. Of some 2.1 million clones in the sample, about 95% are singletons; the top ten hold approximately 1.2%. This entry belongs to a study of shared clonotypes between healthy human individuals. Positively selected for CCR7, the CD45RO-negative cells used as naive CD8 cells excluded terminally differentiated effector memory CD45RA+ cells. The sequencing input was naive CD8+ T cells sorted from blood. The origin of this receptor is a man in his late teens or twenties in good health.

The CDR3 region has the DNA TGTGCCAGACCGAGACAGGAGAACACCGGGGAGCTGTTTTTT. Encoded protein: CARPRQENTGELFF. The V gene is TRBV7-9, the J gene TRBJ2-2; possible D gene TRBD1, 6 bases. The CDR3 is made up of 14 amino acids. The V gene lost 9 bases and the J gene lost 1 base, with 12 bases spanning the gap. The germline V gene encodes CDR1 SEHNR and CDR2 FQNEAQ (reference sequence).